A single sample is the source of the 30 T cell receptor beta chains below, sequenced in a study of post-analysis software for immune sequencing data. Study-level findings and limits: Roughly five TRBV segments occurring more often in patients than controls included TRBV5-6, TRBV5-1 and TRBV20-1.

The antigens of these receptors remain unknown. Unique molecular identifiers featured in each of the TCR beta cDNA libraries. TCRdb re-analysed the PCR reads in MiXCR, keeping a single row per CDR3 protein. This table has about half a million distinct CDR3 sequences, 30% to 40% appearing once. Sequenced material: blood. The receptors were gathered from a girl between 2 and 17 years old with multiple sclerosis.

This clonotype was counted a few times. V gene TRBV10-2 combines with J gene TRBJ2-7, with TRBD2 matching over 11 bases. The CDR3 consists of 15 residues. Germline-derived CDR1 and CDR2 are WSHSY and SAAADI. The V and J ends lost 4 bases and 2 bases, in that order; junction bases with no gene match: 4. The CDR3 DNA follows: TGCGCCAGCAGTGCCACTAGCGGGGGCCCCTACGAGCAGTACTTC. Residues: CASSATSGGPYEQYF.

This chain joins TRBV7-2 and TRBJ2-6, with TRBD1 matching 9 bases. Germline-derived CDR1 and CDR2 are SGHTA and FQGNSA. The CDR3 is made up of 16 amino acids. V lost 5 bases and J lost 2; bases outside the gene matches: 4. CDR3 protein: CASSPRTGAGANVLTF. CDR3 bases: TGTGCCAGCAGCCCTCGGACAGGGGCTGGGGCCAACGTCCTGACTTTC.

Concerning this clonotype: A much larger clone differs by one base, so this may be a read error. The rearrangement links TRBV10-3 to TRBJ2-5; D might be TRBD1 (6 bases). This CDR3 has 16 residues. CDR1 and CDR2 from the germline V gene are ENHRY and SYGVKD. V was pared by 4 bases and J by 3 bases, with 18 bases between. CDR3 nucleotides: TGTGCCATCAGTGGGTCGTGGTCAGGGGAAAAAGAGACCCAGTACTTC. Its translation: CAISGSWSGEKETQYF.

The chain couples TRBV6-1 to TRBJ1-1; a weak D match, TRBD1 (6 bases). CDR1 is MNHNS and CDR2 is SASEGT in the germline V gene. This CDR3 is built from 12 residues. Trimming took off 9 bases at V and 6 bases at J, with 14 bases between the two ends. CDR3 sequence: CASPGGRAEAFF. In nucleotides, the CDR3 is TGTGCCAGTCCGGGGGGCCGGGCTGAAGCTTTCTTT.

The chain has TRBV5-1 and TRBJ2-7; 7 bases are a match to TRBD1. The trim removed 9 bases at V and 1 base at J, leaving 7 bases unmatched. CDR3 size: 13 residues. The germline gives CDR1 SGHRS, CDR2 YFSETQ. For the CDR3, the DNA is TGCGCCAACAAAGGGACAGAATCCTACGAGCAGTACTTC. It encodes CANKGTESYEQYF.

Here the CDR3 DNA reads TGTGCCAGCAACGGCGGGGTGAACACCGGGGAGCTGTTTTTT. Translated, it gives CASNGGVNTGELFF. The chain combines TRBV7-2 with TRBJ2-2, with a weak D call TRBD2 (6 bases). The CDR3 totals 14 residues. CDR1 and CDR2 (germline): SGHTA, FQGNSA. V lost 7 bases and J lost 1, with 10 bases in between.

The chain employs TRBV12-3 or TRBV12-4 and TRBJ2-5; D may correspond to TRBD1 or TRBD2 (5 bases each). The end of the DNA fits TRBJ2-7 better, so the J call may be wrong. The length of the CDR3 is 14 residues. The CDR3 loop is CASSLVQARGEQYF. In nucleotides, the CDR3 is TGTGCCAGCAGTTTGGTACAGGCACGGGGCGAGCAGTACTTC.

The CDR3: CASSFAGQSLFSGANVLTF. The CDR3 nucleotides read TGTGCCAGCAGCTTTGCGGGGCAGTCCCTTTTCTCTGGGGCCAACGTCCTGACTTTC. The chain is built from TRBV5-5 and TRBJ2-6; D perhaps matches TRBD2 (6 bases). Trimming removed 2 bases at V and 0 bases at J, with 18 bases between. The length of the CDR3 is 19 residues. Germline CDR1 is SGHKS and CDR2 is YYEKEE (reference sequence). The full variable domain, its missing parts supplied by reference TRBV5-5 and TRBJ2-6, is DAGVTQSPTHLIKTRGQQVTLRCSPISGHKSVSWYQQVLGQGPQFIFQYYEKEERGRGNFPDRFSARQFPNYSSELNVNALLLGDSALYLCASSFAGQSLFSGANVLTFGAGSRLTVL.

This clonotype occurred a few times. This rearrangement joins TRBV20-1 to TRBJ1-6; the D gene is possibly TRBD1 (6 bases). CDR1 and CDR2 (germline): DFQATT, SNEGSKA (reference sequence). The CDR3 has 15 amino acids. V was pared by 6 bases and J by 7 bases, with 19 bases between. In DNA, the CDR3 is TGCAGTGCCCCCCCCTTTAGCGACAGGAATTCACCCCTCCACTTT. It is translated as CSAPPFSDRNSPLHF.

The CDR3 DNA is TGTGCCAGCAGTGACGGATGGGGGAATACGCAGTATTTT. Its protein product is CASSDGWGNTQYF. The genes are TRBV6-4 and TRBJ2-3; D possibly matches TRBD1 or TRBD2 (5 bases each). The CDR3 is 13 residues long. Deletions cut 2 bases from V and 7 bases from J, with 10 bases between. CDR1 MRHNA and CDR2 SNTAGT come from the germline V gene.

A few counts support this clonotype. This sequence joins TRBV4-1 and TRBJ1-4; 7 nucleotides align to TRBD1. V shed 5 bases and J 4 bases; nucleotides not matched to a gene: 7. CDR1 and CDR2 from the germline V gene are MGHRA and YSYEKL. The CDR3 length is 15 residues. Here the CDR3 reads CASSEGTADNEKLFF. In DNA form, the CDR3 reads TGCGCCAGCAGCGAAGGGACAGCCGATAATGAAAAACTGTTTTTT.

This clonotype occurred a few times. This chain uses TRBV20-1 with TRBJ1-4; D unclear. This CDR3 spans 17 amino acids. Trimming removed 1 base at V and 2 bases at J, with 17 bases between. Germline loops: CDR1 DFQATT, CDR2 SNEGSKA (reference sequence). The CDR3 protein is CSARGYEGGMTNEKLFF. The CDR3 nucleotides are TGCAGTGCTAGAGGCTACGAGGGCGGTATGACTAATGAAAAACTGTTTTTT.

This clonotype has at least ten counts. J is TRBJ2-5 and V is TRBV7-9; D is ambiguous. The assigned J gene may be wrong: the sequence end matches TRBJ2-7 better. CDR3 length: 12 amino acids. Per germline, CDR1 SEHNR and CDR2 FQNEAQ (reference sequence). The CDR3 DNA is TGTGCCAGCAGCTCCTCTGGGCGCGAGCAGTACTTC. It is translated as CASSSSGREQYF.

The rearrangement uses TRBV7-7 and TRBJ2-3; possibly TRBD2 for D (6 bases). The CDR3 has 15 residues. CDR1 is SSHAT and CDR2 is FNYEAQ in the germline V gene (reference sequence). Here the CDR3 reads CASGLGESSTDTQYF. In DNA, the CDR3 is TGTGCTAGCGGCTTAGGGGAATCTAGCACAGATACGCAGTATTTT.

The J gene is TRBJ1-2, the V gene TRBV5-5, with a tentative D call TRBD1 (6 bases). From germline, CDR1 is SGHKS and CDR2 YYEKEE (reference sequence). V was trimmed by 2 bases and J by 4 bases, leaving 15 bases between them. The CDR3 has 15 residues. CDR3 sequence: CASSFARQVIYGYTF. As DNA, the CDR3 is TGTGCCAGCAGCTTTGCGAGACAGGTTATCTATGGCTACACCTTC.

This clonotype has ten or more counts. The rearrangement joins TRBV20-1 to TRBJ1-4; no reliable D call. The CDR3 length is 14 residues. The V gene lost 1 base and the J gene lost 1 base, with 7 bases spanning the gap. The V gene's germline CDR1 is DFQATT and CDR2 SNEGSKA (reference sequence). This CDR3 reads CSARGGGTNEKLFF. DNA of the CDR3: TGCAGTGCTAGAGGTGGAGGAACTAATGAAAAACTGTTTTTT.

The gene calls are TRBV20-1 and TRBJ2-7, with 8 bases lining up with TRBD1. This CDR3 spans 13 amino acids. The germline V gene has CDR1 DFQATT and CDR2 SNEGSKA (reference sequence). V trimming: 6 bases; J trimming: 4 bases; junction bases outside the gene matches: 8. CDR3 nucleotide sequence: TGCAGTGCCCTGATGACAGGGGAGTACGAGCAGTACTTC. It codes for CSALMTGEYEQYF.

This rearrangement joins TRBV29-1 to TRBJ2-7; possibly TRBD1 or TRBD2 for D (5 bases each). CDR1 is SQVTM and CDR2 is ANQGSEA in the germline V gene. The CDR3 is 11 amino acids. CDR3 coding DNA: TGCTCCGGGACGGTCTCCTACGAGCAGTACTTC. It yields the protein CSGTVSYEQYF.

The chain has TRBV5-5 and TRBJ2-7, with TRBD2 identical over 11 bases. Looked up from germline, CDR1 is SGHKS and CDR2 is YYEKEE (reference sequence). V was clipped by 1 base and J by 0 bases; unmatched bases: 6. There are 17 residues in the CDR3. CDR3 sequence: CASSLPLAGALSYEQYF. CDR3 DNA: TGTGCCAGCAGCTTGCCACTAGCGGGGGCCCTCTCCTACGAGCAGTACTTC.

The V gene is TRBV5-1, the J gene TRBJ2-7; 10 nucleotides align to TRBD2. Germline trimming cut 2 bases from V and 5 bases from J; bases unmatched to any gene: 7. Germline V gives CDR1 SGHRS, CDR2 YFSETQ. The CDR3 has 15 residues. This CDR3 reads CASSFRLAGPHEQYF. The DNA of the CDR3 is TGCGCCAGCAGCTTTCGACTAGCGGGCCCCCACGAGCAGTACTTC.

The genes are TRBV7-9 and TRBJ1-1, with 8 bases lining up with TRBD1. Germline loops: CDR1 SEHNR, CDR2 FQNEAQ (reference sequence). Unmatched junction bases numbered 6, after V lost 5 bases and J lost 1 base. The length of the CDR3 is 15 residues. The CDR3 spells CASSHRQGWNTEAFF. The CDR3 nucleotides are TGTGCCAGCAGCCATCGACAGGGGTGGAACACTGAAGCTTTCTTT.

The chain uses TRBV5-6 and TRBJ2-1; TRBD1 matches at 10 bases. Trimming removed 4 bases from V and 4 bases from J; junction bases left unmatched: 8. Germline-derived CDR1 and CDR2 are SGHDT and YYEEEE. This CDR3 comprises 16 residues. CDR3 amino acids: CASSGTGTGVYNEQFF. Written as DNA, the CDR3 is TGTGCCAGCAGCGGCACCGGGACAGGGGTGTACAATGAGCAGTTCTTC.

The chain recombines TRBV5-6 with TRBJ1-1; D gene unclear. The CDR3 totals 13 residues. V lost 3 bases and J 6 bases, leaving 12 bases between the germline ends. The germline V gene has CDR1 SGHDT and CDR2 YYEEEE. This CDR3 reads CASSSAFVAEAFF. In DNA, the CDR3 is TGTGCCAGCAGCTCCGCCTTTGTCGCTGAAGCTTTCTTT.

CDR3 in amino acids: CASSHRDRATNYGYTF. The CDR3 coding sequence is TGTGCCAGCAGTCACCGGGACAGGGCCACCAACTATGGCTACACCTTC. V is TRBV28 and J is TRBJ1-2; TRBD1 agrees at 9 bases. The CDR3 length is 16 residues. CDR1 is MDHEN and CDR2 is SYDVKM in the germline V gene. V dropped 5 bases and J dropped 2; count of bases not matched to a gene: 9.

This chain joins TRBV5-1 and TRBJ2-5; D remains unclear. The CDR3 covers 13 residues. The germline V and J ends were trimmed by 3 bases and 4 bases, with 10 bases remaining between them. Per germline, CDR1 SGHRS and CDR2 YFSETQ. CDR3 bases: TGCGCCAGCAGCTCTTACCCGTCAGAGACCCAGTACTTC. Its protein product is CASSSYPSETQYF.

The CDR3: CASSIGLAGGPRTDTQYF. The DNA of the CDR3 is TGTGCCAGCAGCATAGGACTAGCGGGGGGGCCCCGGACAGATACGCAGTATTTT. The J gene is TRBJ2-3, the V gene TRBV7-9; 15 bases are shared with TRBD2. CDR1 and CDR2 from the germline V gene are SEHNR and FQNEAQ (reference sequence). The length of the CDR3 is 18 residues. Trimming at V came to 5 bases and at J to 3 bases, leaving 9 bases not matched to a gene.

This clonotype was seen a single time. V gene TRBV11-2 combines with J gene TRBJ1-4; D remains unclear. The CDR3 runs 14 residues. Germline CDR1 reads SGHAT; CDR2 reads FQNNGV. Trimming pared 3 bases from V and 5 bases from J, leaving 10 bases between. CDR3 loop: CASSLTRLNEKLFF. The CDR3 DNA reads as TGTGCCAGCAGCTTGACACGGTTAAATGAAAAACTGTTTTTT.

This chain links TRBV20-1 with TRBJ2-5; 9 bases map to TRBD1. The germline CDR1 and CDR2 sequences are DFQATT and SNEGSKA (reference sequence). The CDR3 length is 13 residues. J gave up 11 bases and V 6 bases, and 13 bases lay outside the gene matches. The CDR3 nucleotides are TGCAGTGCATACCGGGACAGGGTTTCTGAGCAGTACTTC. The encoded protein is CSAYRDRVSEQYF.

The chain combines TRBV15 with TRBJ1-4; D is unclear. Trimming took 2 bases from V and 7 from J, leaving 8 bases between them. The CDR3 loop spans 13 amino acids. Germline CDR1 is LNHNV and CDR2 is YYDKDF (reference sequence). Written as DNA, the CDR3 is TGTGCCACCAGCAGATCTTCAATTGAAAAACTGTTTTTT. It is translated as CATSRSSIEKLFF.

The chain recombines TRBV5-1 with TRBJ1-2, with 9 positions matching TRBD1. The CDR3 covers 18 residues. V shed 4 bases and J 3 bases; nucleotides not matched to a gene: 16. The germline V gene has CDR1 SGHRS and CDR2 YFSETQ. This CDR3 reads CASSQTFFGTGIDYGYTF. In DNA form, the CDR3 reads TGCGCCAGCAGCCAAACCTTTTTTGGGACAGGGATCGACTATGGCTACACCTTC.